Listed here are 14 T cell receptor beta chains from one sample, sequenced in a study of metastatic and nonmetastatic thyroid tumors. Patients had received no treatment of any kind before thyroid surgery. TCRdb called clones again from the PCR reads with MiXCR. The repertoire has about 25,000 clones, more than 20% of them found once; the top ten carry about 25%. Sequencing input: blood. These receptors originate from a male donor with papillary thyroid cancer or a benign thyroid nodule (not recorded which). Some clones in this sample may be carry-over from other donors' samples.

The V and J genes are TRBV19 and TRBJ2-3; TRBD2 might be the D (6 bases). CDR3 length: 12 residues. V lost 6 bases and J lost 6, with 10 bases in between. From germline, CDR1 is LNHDA and CDR2 SQIVND (reference sequence). The CDR3 sequence: CASRLSGDTQYF. In DNA form, the CDR3 reads TGTGCCAGTAGGTTAAGCGGGGATACGCAGTATTTT.

This clone was detected many times. This chain links TRBV25-1 with TRBJ1-2; D not certain. The V gene lost 4 bases and the J gene lost 3 bases, with 9 bases spanning the gap. The CDR3 runs 13 residues. Germline CDR1 MGHDK, CDR2 SYGVNS. CDR3 sequence reads: CASSGKLHYGYTF. CDR3 DNA sequence: TGTGCCAGCAGTGGGAAGCTCCACTATGGCTACACCTTC.

This clone appeared many times. This chain uses TRBV5-1 with TRBJ2-3, with TRBD2 matching 7 bases. The CDR3 extends over 16 amino acids. CDR1 SGHRS and CDR2 YFSETQ come from the germline V gene. With 0 bases clipped from V and 5 bases from J, the junction kept 9 bases outside the gene matches. CDR3 loop: CASSLVGGRAGDTQYF. CDR3 in DNA: TGCGCCAGCAGCTTGGTCGGGGGGAGGGCCGGAGATACGCAGTATTTT.

This clone was seen at least ten times. This sequence joins TRBV20-1 and TRBJ2-4; the D call may be TRBD1 or TRBD2 (5 bases each). Germline assignment: CDR1 DFQATT and CDR2 SNEGSKA (reference sequence). V was cut by 6 bases and J by 4 bases, with 10 bases left in between. The CDR3 has 12 residues. CDR3 nucleotides: TGCAGTGCGACAGAGGGGAAAAACATTCAGTACTTC. It codes for CSATEGKNIQYF.

This clone was recorded at least ten times. The chain combines TRBV2 with TRBJ1-1; D might be TRBD1 (6 bases). V lost 6 bases and J lost 5, with 13 bases in between. This CDR3 is built from 13 residues. Germline lookup yields CDR1 SNHLY and CDR2 FYNNEI. CDR3 amino acids: CASRRTEGTEAFF. CDR3 sequence (DNA): TGTGCCAGCAGACGGACAGAAGGGACTGAAGCTTTCTTT.

This clone appeared many times. No conserved phenylalanine or tryptophan is present at the end of the CDR3, so a read error is the likely explanation. CDR3 sequence: CATLTLAGDMGEQFL. CDR3 DNA: TGTGCCACCCTGACTCTAGCGGGGGATATGGGTGAGCAGTTCCTC. The rearrangement joins TRBV2 to TRBJ2-1; 10 nucleotides match TRBD2. CDR1 is SNHLY, CDR2 FYNNEI, per germline. The trim removed 10 bases at V and 9 bases at J, leaving 15 bases unmatched. The CDR3 is made up of 15 amino acids.

Worth noting for this clone: Relative to the germline gene, one junction end is altered; a read error may explain this. The rearrangement joins TRBV30 to TRBJ1-1; unclear D gene. The CDR3 is 14 residues long. The germline gives CDR1 GTSNPN, CDR2 SVGIG (reference sequence). CDR3 nucleotides: TGTGCCTGGAAATCCCACTTTTGGGTCACTGAAGCTGTCTTT. This encodes CAWKSHFWVTEAVF.

In its sample, this clone was seen many times. V gene TRBV20-1 combines with J gene TRBJ1-6; 10 bases are a match to TRBD1. CDR1 and CDR2 from the germline V gene are DFQATT and SNEGSKA (reference sequence). The CDR3 is made up of 14 amino acids. V dropped 8 bases and J dropped 11; count of bases not matched to a gene: 12. The CDR3 DNA reads TGCAGTCCTACCCCCCGGACAGGGGGTACACCCCTCCACTTT. Encoded protein: CSPTPRTGGTPLHF.

CDR3 protein: CASRGLAGNSYEQYF. CDR3 DNA: TGTGCCAGTCGGGGACTAGCGGGTAACTCCTACGAGCAGTACTTC. The chain employs TRBV6-1 and TRBJ2-7; 12 bases agree with TRBD2. Germline CDR1 MNHNS, CDR2 SASEGT. This CDR3 has 15 residues. Unmatched junction bases numbered 6, after V lost 9 bases and J lost 0 bases.

This clone was seen at least ten times. The rearrangement uses TRBV6-4 and TRBJ2-3, with TRBD2 matching 10 bases. J was trimmed by 5 bases and V by 3 bases; bases with no gene match: 5. Germline V gives CDR1 MRHNA, CDR2 SNTAGT. The CDR3 has 15 amino acids. DNA of the CDR3: TGTGCCAGCAGTGATCGAGCGGGAGGGGGAGATACGCAGTATTTT. This encodes CASSDRAGGGDTQYF.

This clone was seen at least ten times. The chain recombines TRBV12-5 with TRBJ2-1; D is uncertain. Trimming left V 1 base short and J 8 bases short, with 9 bases between. CDR1 is LGHNT, CDR2 FRNRAP, per germline. The CDR3 loop spans 13 amino acids. The CDR3 DNA reads as TGTGCTAGTGGTTTGGCCATAATCGATGAGCAGTTCTTC. Protein product: CASGLAIIDEQFF.

Remarks on this clone: One end of the junction does not line up with germline, which may come from a read error. The J gene is TRBJ2-3, the V gene TRBV19; possible D gene TRBD1, 6 bases. The CDR3 consists of 14 residues. Germline CDR1 is LNHDA and CDR2 is SQIVND (reference sequence). CDR3 nucleotide sequence: TGTGCCAGTAGTAAACAGGGAAGCACAGCTACGGAGTATTTT. It translates to CASSKQGSTATEYF.

This clone has a count of ten or more. Other DNA sequences of this sample code for an identical CDR3. This chain connects TRBV7-8 to TRBJ2-5; 8 nucleotides agree with TRBD1. The V segment lost 5 bases and the J segment 6 bases; nucleotides outside the gene matches: 8. The germline gives CDR1 SGHVS, CDR2 FQNEAQ. This CDR3 region has 14 residues. DNA of the CDR3: TGTGCCAGCAGCCTATCGACAGGGGAGAAGACCCAGTACTTC. Its translation: CASSLSTGEKTQYF. Full variable domain (rest looked up from reference TRBV7-8 and TRBJ2-5): GAGVSQSPRYKVAKRGQDVALRCDPISGHVSLFWYQQALGQGPEFLTYFQNEAQLDKSGLPSDRFFAERPEGSVSTLKIQRTQQEDSAVYLCASSLSTGEKTQYFGPGTRLLVL.

Many counts were recorded for this clone. This sequence joins TRBV15 and TRBJ2-7; the match to TRBD1 covers 10 bases. The CDR3 runs to 14 residues. Per the germline V gene, CDR1 is LNHNV and CDR2 is YYDKDF (reference sequence). V lost 4 bases to trimming and J lost 2 bases; unmatched junction nucleotides: 2. The CDR3 DNA reads TGTGCCACCAGCACCGGGACAGGGGCCTACGAGCAGTACTTC. Protein product: CATSTGTGAYEQYF.